What follows are 4 T cell receptor beta chains derived from one specimen sequenced in a study of regulatory T cells in long-lasting Graves disease. Both iRepertoire HTBI primers and Arm-PCR of CDR3 regions were used to build the TCR beta libraries. TCRdb analysed the multiplex PCR reads with MiXCR anew, one entry per CDR3 protein. The data hold about 610,000 distinct CDR3 sequences, with 15% to 20% observed a single time. The time point is: newly diagnosed GD, antithyroid drugs for less than 3 months. The TCR library was made from RNA that had been extracted from PBMCs in TRIzol. The same specimen was also included in a second study, on T cells in Graves' hyperthyroidism and ophthalmopathy.

The material sequenced was peripheral blood mononuclear cells (PBMCs), taken at new diagnosis, from a patient treated with antithyroid drugs. The receptors shown here come from a man in his late teens or twenties with Graves disease.

The sample holds many counts of this clonotype. The rearrangement links TRBV7-8 to TRBJ2-7, with D possibly TRBD1 on 6 matching bases. CDR1 is SGHVS, CDR2 FQNEAQ, per germline. Trimming took 3 bases from V and 0 from J, leaving 12 bases between them. This CDR3 is built from 15 residues. CDR3 residues: CASSFDRYHSYEQYF. CDR3 nucleotides: TGTGCCAGCAGCTTTGACAGGTACCACTCCTACGAGCAGTACTTC.

Here the CDR3 reads CASSLVHLIATGELFF. The DNA for the CDR3 is TGTGCCAGCAGCTTAGTACACCTTATTGCGACCGGGGAGCTGTTTTTT. The chain employs TRBV7-9 and TRBJ2-2, with D hard to call. The CDR3 spans 16 residues. Trimming shortened V by 1 base and J by 5 bases, and 14 bases separated the two germline ends. The V gene's germline CDR1 is SEHNR and CDR2 FQNEAQ (reference sequence).

CDR3 nucleotides: TGTGCCAGCAGCTTAAATCCGGGAGGAAACAATGAGCAGTTCTTC. It yields the protein CASSLNPGGNNEQFF. V usage is TRBV13 and J usage is TRBJ2-1, with TRBD2 matching over 7 bases. CDR3 length equals 15 residues. The junction had 6 bases not matched to a gene; V was cut back by 2 bases and J by 5 bases. In germline, CDR1 is PRHDT, CDR2 FYEKMQ (reference sequence).

This chain links TRBV6-2 or TRBV6-3 with TRBJ2-7; 7 bases agree with TRBD2. CDR1 is MNHEY and CDR2 is SVGEGT in the germline V gene. With V trimmed by 4 bases and J by 4 bases, 10 bases remained unmatched. This CDR3 has 15 amino acids. CDR3 residues: CASSSPGTTGYEQYF. CDR3 bases: TGTGCCAGCAGTTCCCCAGGGACTACGGGTTACGAGCAGTACTTC.